Here is one T cell receptor (beta chain) with its context. Germline V gene sequence: CDR1 SGHTA, CDR2 FQGNSA. The CDR3 has 14 residues. V shed 6 bases and J shed 1 base, with 9 bases lying between them. This record belongs to a study of cytomegalovirus exposure and HLA in healthy donors. PCR primers comprised 60 Vbeta and 13 Jbeta primers. This table comes from immunoSEQ multiplex PCR, and its TCRdb copy is limited to in-frame clones, with some not included. The repertoire holds under 150,000 clones, around 10% seen once, with 2.5% to 3.5% in the top ten. This chain uses TRBV7-2 with TRBJ2-2; D is unclear. This clonotype was obtained from a man aged 25 to 40 in good health and CMV-seronegative. Material for sequencing was PBMCs. This chain's CDR3 is CASRRSMNTGELFF. The DNA for the CDR3 is TGTGCCAGCAGGCGATCTATGAACACCGGGGAGCTGTTTTTT.